Reported below is one T cell receptor (beta chain). The record originates from a study of OX40 agonist ivuxolimab in advanced cancers. Germline V gene lookup returns CDR1 SGDLS and CDR2 YYNGEE. The CDR3 loop spans 16 amino acids. Trimming at V came to 5 bases and at J to 1 base, leaving 7 bases not matched to a gene. Assay used: immunoSEQ multiplex PCR; TCRdb lists only in-frame clones, some missing. The sample records approximately 70,000 clones, about 91% being singletons. V gene TRBV9 combines with J gene TRBJ2-2; TRBD2 aligns across 8 bases. Sequencing was performed on CD4+ or CD8+ T cells sorted from blood, taken in a trial of the OX40 agonist ivuxolimab. The receptor's source is an adult with an advanced solid tumor such as melanoma, head and neck, liver or kidney cancer. In nucleotides, the CDR3 is TGTGCCAGCAGTATATACACTAGCGGGAACACCGGGGAGCTGTTTTTT. Translated: CASSIYTSGNTGELFF.